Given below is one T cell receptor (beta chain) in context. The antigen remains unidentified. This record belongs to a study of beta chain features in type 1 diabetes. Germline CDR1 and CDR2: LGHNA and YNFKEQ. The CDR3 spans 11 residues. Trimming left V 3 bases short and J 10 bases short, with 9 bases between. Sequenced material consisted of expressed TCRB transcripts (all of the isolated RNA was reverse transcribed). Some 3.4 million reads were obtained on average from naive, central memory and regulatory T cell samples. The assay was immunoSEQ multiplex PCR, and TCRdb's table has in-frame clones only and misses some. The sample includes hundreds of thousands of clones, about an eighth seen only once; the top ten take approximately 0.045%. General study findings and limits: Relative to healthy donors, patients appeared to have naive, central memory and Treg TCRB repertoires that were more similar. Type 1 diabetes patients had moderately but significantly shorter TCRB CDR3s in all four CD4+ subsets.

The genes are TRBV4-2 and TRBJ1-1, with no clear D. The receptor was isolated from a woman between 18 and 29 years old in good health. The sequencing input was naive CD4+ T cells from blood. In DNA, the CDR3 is TGTGCCAGCAGCCACGGAAACCGAGCTTTCTTT. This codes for CASSHGNRAFF.